These T cell receptor beta chains were read from a single sample in a study of cytomegalovirus exposure and HLA in healthy donors. Profiling relied on immunoSEQ multiplex PCR, and the TCRdb table lists in-frame clones only, not all of them. Of fewer than 200,000 clones in the sample, about 68% were seen once. The sequencing input was PBMCs. Receptor source: a female donor in good health and CMV-seronegative. Each CDR3 is given with its conserved first and last residue. Fields, in order: D gene, V gene, J gene, clone size, CDR3 DNA, CDR3 protein. D genes are given only for firm matches. The listing skips clone size in some rows; elsewhere it reads once, few, many or a size class.

d_gene: TRBD1
v_gene: TRBV6-1
j_gene: TRBJ2-1
abundance: -
CDR3nt: TGTGCCAGCAGGTCGGGGGGACAGGGGTACAATGAGCAGTTCTTC
CDR3aa: CASRSGGQGYNEQFF

d_gene: -
v_gene: TRBV18
j_gene: TRBJ2-2
abundance: -
CDR3nt: TGTGCCAGCTCACCATCTACGGGTGCCACCGGGGAGCTGTTTTTT
CDR3aa: CASSPSTGATGELFF

d_gene: TRBD1
v_gene: TRBV29-1
j_gene: TRBJ2-7
abundance: -
CDR3nt: TGCAGCGTCGGGGACAGGGTTGGAAACGAGCAGTACTTC
CDR3aa: CSVGDRVGNEQYF

d_gene: TRBD1
v_gene: TRBV19
j_gene: TRBJ2-3
abundance: -
CDR3nt: TGTGCCAGTAGTAGACCCCAGGGGGTGGGCACAGATACGCAGTATTTT
CDR3aa: CASSRPQGVGTDTQYF

d_gene: TRBD2
v_gene: TRBV5-5
j_gene: TRBJ2-3
abundance: -
CDR3nt: TGTGCCAGCAGCTCACTAGCGGGGGGACCCACAGATACGCAGTATTTT
CDR3aa: CASSSLAGGPTDTQYF

d_gene: TRBD2
v_gene: TRBV6-1
j_gene: TRBJ2-3
abundance: -
CDR3nt: TGTGCCAGCAGTGGGCTAGCGGGAGTAATAGATACGCAGTATTTT
CDR3aa: CASSGLAGVIDTQYF

d_gene: -
v_gene: TRBV7-8
j_gene: TRBJ2-7
abundance: -
CDR3nt: TGTGCCAGCAGCTTAGTCGCGGGGACGCAGTACTTC
CDR3aa: CASSLVAGTQYF

d_gene: -
v_gene: TRBV7-2
j_gene: TRBJ2-1
abundance: -
CDR3nt: TGTGCCAGCAGCTTAGGGGTTAGCGAAACCGAGCAGTTCTTC
CDR3aa: CASSLGVSETEQFF

d_gene: TRBD2
v_gene: TRBV7-6
j_gene: TRBJ2-5
abundance: few
CDR3nt: TGTGCCAGCAGCTTAGGGCTAGCGGGGGGGCTGGAGACCCAGTACTTC
CDR3aa: CASSLGLAGGLETQYF

d_gene: TRBD1
v_gene: TRBV4-3
j_gene: TRBJ1-2
abundance: -
CDR3nt: TGCGCCAGCAGCCAAGAGGGACAGGGGTCTGGTGGCTACACCTTC
CDR3aa: CASSQEGQGSGGYTF

d_gene: -
v_gene: TRBV28
j_gene: TRBJ2-7
abundance: -
CDR3nt: TGTGCCAGCAGTCAGGGGTCCAACTACGAGCAGTACTTC
CDR3aa: CASSQGSNYEQYF

d_gene: -
v_gene: TRBV2
j_gene: TRBJ1-1
abundance: -
CDR3nt: TGTGCCAGCAGTCCCTCGGGGAACACTGAAGCTTTCTTT
CDR3aa: CASSPSGNTEAFF